The TCR beta chain described here comes from a study of post-analysis software for immune sequencing data. Across the study: Disease courses included relapsing-remitting, secondary progressive and progressive-relapsing multiple sclerosis.

Regarding the study as a whole: Strong same-batch co-clustering of samples appeared with F measure clustering. Patients showed TRBV5-6, TRBV5-1 and TRBV20-1 among four to six TRBV segments more frequent than in controls. Normalized Chao1 diversity was significantly reduced in patients versus controls.

cDNA libraries for TCR beta contained unique molecular identifiers. TCRdb processed the PCR reads anew with MiXCR; each CDR3 protein has one entry. The sample has around 190,000 distinct CDR3 sequences; approximately 29% are singletons. CDR1 is SNHLY and CDR2 is FYNNEI in the germline V gene. The CDR3 has 15 residues. As to this clonotype: Its antigen is currently unknown.

The chain employs TRBV2 and TRBJ2-5, with TRBD2 identical over 7 bases. Matching the DNA end better, TRBJ2-7 makes the J call doubtful. This TCR derives from a girl aged 2-17 years with multiple sclerosis. Sample: blood. The DNA for the CDR3 is TGTGCCAGCAGTGAAGGTGGGAGGGCGTCCTACGAGCAGTACTTC. It is translated as CASSEGGRASYEQYF.